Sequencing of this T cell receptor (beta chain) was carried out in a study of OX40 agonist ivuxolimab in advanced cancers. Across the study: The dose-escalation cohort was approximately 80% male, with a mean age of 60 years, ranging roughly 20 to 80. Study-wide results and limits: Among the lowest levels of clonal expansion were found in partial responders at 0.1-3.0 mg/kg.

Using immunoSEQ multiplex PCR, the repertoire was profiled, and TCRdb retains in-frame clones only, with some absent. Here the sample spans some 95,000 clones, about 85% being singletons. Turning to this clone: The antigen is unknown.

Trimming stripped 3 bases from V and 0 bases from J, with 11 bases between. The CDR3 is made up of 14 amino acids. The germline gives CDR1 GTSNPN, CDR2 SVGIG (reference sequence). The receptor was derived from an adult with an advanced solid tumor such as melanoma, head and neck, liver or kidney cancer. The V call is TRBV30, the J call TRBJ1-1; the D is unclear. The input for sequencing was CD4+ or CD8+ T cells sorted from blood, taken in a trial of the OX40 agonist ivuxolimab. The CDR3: CAWSSGYMNTEAFF. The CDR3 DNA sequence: TGTGCCTGGAGCTCGGGGTACATGAACACTGAAGCTTTCTTT.